These 18 T cell receptor beta chains came from one sample sequenced in a study of blood T cell repertoires in COVID-19. TCRdb's copy holds only in-frame clones and misses some; the assay was immunoSEQ multiplex PCR. The sample yields about 190,000 clones, more than 60% seen once. The sample taken for sequencing was peripheral blood. The origin of the receptors is a woman between 50 and 59 years old with acute or convalescent COVID-19.

This clone appeared a few times. The V call is TRBV6-5, the J call TRBJ1-2, with no clear D. V was cut by 0 bases and J by 0 bases, with 8 bases left in between. Germline values: CDR1 MNHEY, CDR2 SVGAGI. The CDR3 length is 15 residues. Written as DNA, the CDR3 is TGTGCCAGCAGTTACTCGGAGAACGCTAACTATGGCTACACCTTC. Its protein product is CASSYSENANYGYTF.

The chain couples TRBV6-5 to TRBJ1-2; D uncertain. Trimming cost V 11 bases and J 8 bases, with 15 bases left between them. CDR3 length: 11 amino acids. Germline V gene lookup returns CDR1 MNHEY and CDR2 SVGAGI. The CDR3 reads CAGREEGGYTF. CDR3 sequence (DNA): TGTGCCGGAAGAGAGGAGGGCGGCTACACCTTC.

This clone appeared a single time. As DNA, the CDR3 is TGTGCCAGTAGTATAAAAACAGGGACCCTTTATGGCTACACCTTC. This encodes CASSIKTGTLYGYTF. The genes are TRBV19 and TRBJ1-2; possibly TRBD1 for D (6 bases). The CDR3 covers 15 residues. CDR1 is LNHDA, CDR2 SQIVND, per germline (reference sequence). The ends were cut back, 2 bases at V and 5 bases at J, with 15 bases in the middle. The full variable domain, with the rest looked up from reference TRBV19 and TRBJ1-2, is DGGITQSPKYLFRKEGQNVTLSCEQNLNHDAMYWYRQDPGQGLRLIYYSQIVNDFQKGDIAEGYSVSREKKESFPLTVTSAQKNPTAFYLCASSIKTGTLYGYTFGSGTRLTVV.

The V call is TRBV6-5, the J call TRBJ1-3, with D maybe TRBD1 (6 bases). There are 16 residues in the CDR3. Looked up from germline, CDR1 is MNHEY and CDR2 is SVGAGI. V dropped 0 bases and J dropped 1 base, with 10 bases sitting between them. This CDR3 is CASSYSARGSGNTIYF. The CDR3 region has the DNA TGTGCCAGCAGTTACTCGGCTAGGGGGTCTGGAAACACCATATATTTT.

This chain links TRBV19 with TRBJ2-1; the D gene is possibly TRBD2 (5 bases). V shed 5 bases and J shed 2 bases, with 19 bases lying between them. Germline V gene sequence: CDR1 LNHDA, CDR2 SQIVND (reference sequence). The CDR3 length is 17 residues. In nucleotides, the CDR3 is TGTGCCAGTAGTGACCGTGATTTTGGGAGAACCTACAATGAGCAGTTCTTC. It translates to CASSDRDFGRTYNEQFF.

The genes are TRBV11-3 and TRBJ2-2; TRBD1 agrees at 7 bases. This CDR3 spans 15 amino acids. After removal of 8 bases from V and 0 bases from J, the junction contained 6 bases not matched to a gene. The germline V gene encodes CDR1 SGHNT and CDR2 YENEEA. CDR3 region: CASSRTGTNTGELFF. As DNA, the CDR3 is TGTGCCAGCTCCCGGACAGGAACGAACACCGGGGAGCTGTTTTTT.

V usage is TRBV18 and J usage is TRBJ2-5; 7 nucleotides line up with TRBD1. V lost 1 base and J lost 2; bases outside the gene matches: 7. CDR1 KGHSH and CDR2 LQKENI come from the germline V gene. The CDR3 covers 16 residues. This chain's CDR3 is CASSPRQGREQETQYF. CDR3 DNA: TGTGCCAGCTCACCACGACAGGGTCGGGAACAAGAGACCCAGTACTTC.

This clone occurred a few times. The chain uses TRBV3-1 (or the pseudogene TRBV3-2) and TRBJ2-7, with D possibly being TRBD1 (6 bases). V gave up 0 bases and J gave up 9 bases, with 18 bases separating them. The CDR3 spans 15 residues. Germline loops: CDR1 LGHDT, CDR2 YNNKEL (reference sequence). The CDR3, as DNA: TGTGCCAGCAGCCAAGATCTTACAGGGACGTCTAGGCAGTACTTC. This codes for CASSQDLTGTSRQYF.

The chain has TRBV19 and TRBJ1-5; D is uncertain. CDR3 size: 15 residues. Germline V gives CDR1 LNHDA, CDR2 SQIVND (reference sequence). V was cut by 2 bases and J by 3 bases, with 11 bases left in between. CDR3 amino acids: CASSINSDPNQPQHF. CDR3 DNA: TGTGCCAGTAGTATAAACAGTGATCCCAATCAGCCCCAGCATTTT.

The chain couples TRBV7-9 to TRBJ1-4; 10 bases match TRBD1. The CDR3 extends over 14 amino acids. The junction had 5 bases not matched to a gene; V was cut back by 3 bases and J by 10 bases. From germline, CDR1 is SEHNR and CDR2 FQNEAQ (reference sequence). CDR3 nucleotides: TGTGCCAGCAGCTTGGGACAGGGGTTTATAAAACTGTTTTTT. Protein sequence: CASSLGQGFIKLFF.

J is TRBJ1-5 and V is TRBV19; D gene uncertain. Trimming left V 3 bases short and J 3 bases short, with 15 bases between. The germline CDR1 and CDR2 sequences are LNHDA and SQIVND (reference sequence). The CDR3 totals 16 residues. The CDR3 DNA reads as TGTGCCAGTAGTATGCCCGCCCGCCAGGTCAATCAGCCCCAGCATTTT. This translates into CASSMPARQVNQPQHF.

This chain connects TRBV4-3 to TRBJ2-2, with TRBD2 identical over 11 bases. In germline, CDR1 is LGHNA, CDR2 YSLEER. Unmatched junction bases numbered 5, after V lost 0 bases and J lost 5 bases. This CDR3 is 17 amino acids long. The CDR3 coding sequence is TGCGCCAGCAGCCAAGAATGGAGGACTAGCGGGACCGGGGAGCTGTTTTTT. It translates to CASSQEWRTSGTGELFF.

This chain uses TRBV29-1 with TRBJ2-3, with TRBD2 matching 11 bases. This CDR3 region has 14 residues. Trimming cost V 7 bases and J 0 bases; bases outside gene matches: 3. Germline V CDR1 and CDR2: SQVTM, ANQGSEA. As DNA, the CDR3 is TGCAGCGCCAGACTAGCGGGGAGCACAGATACGCAGTATTTT. It specifies CSARLAGSTDTQYF.

In this sample, this clone turned up once. The V and J genes are TRBV7-8 and TRBJ2-7; possible D gene TRBD1, 5 bases. Trimming shortened V by 2 bases and J by 0 bases, and 8 bases separated the two germline ends. Germline V CDR1 and CDR2: SGHVS, FQNEAQ. The CDR3 sequence is 14 residues long. The CDR3 sequence is CASSLRQTSYEQYF. CDR3 sequence (DNA): TGTGCCAGCAGCTTAAGACAGACCTCCTACGAGCAGTACTTC.

This clone showed up just once. This CDR3 is CASNSGDTFYEQYF. The CDR3 nucleotides are TGTGCCAGTAATAGCGGAGACACATTCTACGAGCAGTACTTC. This sequence joins TRBV19 and TRBJ2-7; D is perhaps TRBD2 (6 bases). The V and J ends lost 7 bases and 3 bases respectively, with 16 bases between them. In germline, CDR1 is LNHDA, CDR2 SQIVND (reference sequence). This CDR3 comprises 14 residues.

As DNA, the CDR3 is TGCGCCAGCAGCTTGGAATACGGTAATTCACCCCTCCACTTT. Encoded protein: CASSLEYGNSPLHF. The chain has TRBV5-1 and TRBJ1-6, with no clear D. CDR1 is SGHRS and CDR2 is YFSETQ in the germline V gene. This CDR3 spans 14 amino acids. The V end was cut by 0 bases, the J end by 6 bases, with 7 bases between.

The chain has TRBV5-1 and TRBJ1-2; a weak D match, TRBD1 (5 bases). The CDR3 sequence is 15 residues long. Trimming took 3 bases from V and 4 from J, leaving 16 bases between them. Germline V gene sequence: CDR1 SGHRS, CDR2 YFSETQ. The CDR3 is CASSSNPRVGYGYTF. DNA for the CDR3: TGCGCCAGCAGCTCGAACCCCAGGGTCGGCTATGGCTACACCTTC.

The V call is TRBV10-3, the J call TRBJ1-5; no definite D call. The CDR3 extends over 15 amino acids. V was pared by 0 bases and J by 0 bases, with 6 bases between. Germline lookup yields CDR1 ENHRY and CDR2 SYGVKD. CDR3 nucleotide sequence: TGTGCCATCAGTGAGTCACAATATAGCAATCAGCCCCAGCATTTT. Its translation: CAISESQYSNQPQHF.